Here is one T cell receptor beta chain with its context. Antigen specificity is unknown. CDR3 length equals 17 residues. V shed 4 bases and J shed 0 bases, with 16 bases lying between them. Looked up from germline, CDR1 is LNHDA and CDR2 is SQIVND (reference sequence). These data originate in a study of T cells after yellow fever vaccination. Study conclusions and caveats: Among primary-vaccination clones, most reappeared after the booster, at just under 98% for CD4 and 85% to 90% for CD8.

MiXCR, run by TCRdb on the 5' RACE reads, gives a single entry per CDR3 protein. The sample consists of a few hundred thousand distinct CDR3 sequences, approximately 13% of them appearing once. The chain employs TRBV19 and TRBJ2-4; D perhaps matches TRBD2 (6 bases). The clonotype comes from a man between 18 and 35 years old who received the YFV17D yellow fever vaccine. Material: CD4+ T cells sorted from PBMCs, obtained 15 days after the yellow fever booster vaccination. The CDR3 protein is CASSKGLYSLAKNIQYF. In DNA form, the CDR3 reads TGTGCCAGTAGTAAGGGACTTTACTCACTAGCCAAAAACATTCAGTACTTC.